These T cell receptor beta chains were read from a single sample in a study of graft-versus-host responses after intestinal transplantation. Some clones are missing from TCRdb's copy, which holds only in-frame ones; the method was immunoSEQ multiplex PCR. The sample has approximately 15,000 clones; around 70% are singletons. The source was ileum tissue, collected 14 days after transplant. The receptors come from a human patient who received an intestinal transplant, so some T cells may come from the graft donor. Both conserved end residues are part of each CDR3. The D gene is left open where the match is weak. Clone size is shown for a subset of rows, as once, few, many or a class of expanded clone.

abundance | d_gene | j_gene | v_gene | CDR3nt | CDR3aa
. | . | TRBJ1-1 | TRBV6-5 | TGTGCCAGCAGCCCCCAGGGGAGGGCTGAAGCTTTCTTT | CASSPQGRAEAFF
. | . | TRBJ1-2 | TRBV5-6 | TGTGCCAGCAGCTTAAGACAGGCTCGGCACTATGGCTACACCTTC | CASSLRQARHYGYTF
few | . | TRBJ2-3 | TRBV9 | TGTGCCAGCAGCGTTGCAGATACGCAGTATTTT | CASSVADTQYF
few | TRBD1 | TRBJ1-1 | TRBV19 | TGTGCCAGTACCACCGGGACAGCGAACACTGAAGCTTTCTTT | CASTTGTANTEAFF
. | . | TRBJ2-7 | TRBV9 | TGTGCCAGCAGCGAGACAGTTAGCTCCTACGAGCAGTACTTC | CASSETVSSYEQYF
. | TRBD2 | TRBJ2-1 | TRBV7-3 | TGTGCCAGCAGCAGACTAGCGGGCTCCTACAATGAGCAGTTCTTC | CASSRLAGSYNEQFF
. | TRBD1 | TRBJ1-5 | TRBV5-6 | TGTGCCAGCAGCTTGACAGGGGGCGGGTGGGGCAATCAGCCCCAGCATTTT | CASSLTGGGWGNQPQHF
. | TRBD2 | TRBJ2-3 | TRBV29-1 | TGCAGCGTTGAAGGACTAGCGGGGCCCACAGATACGCAGTATTTT | CSVEGLAGPTDTQYF
. | TRBD2 | TRBJ2-3 | TRBV6-1 | TGTGCCAGCAGTGTAGCAGCGGGGGACACAGATACGCAGTATTTT | CASSVAAGDTDTQYF
. | . | TRBJ1-5 | TRBV4-1 | TGCGCCAGCAGCCAAGTAGGCAGGGGAGGGGTGAGCAATCAGCCCCAGCATTTT | CASSQVGRGGVSNQPQHF
. | TRBD2 | TRBJ2-5 | TRBV4-1 | TGCGCCAGCAGCCAAGAGGGGCGGGGGGTACAAGAGACCCAGTACTTC | CASSQEGRGVQETQYF
. | TRBD2 | TRBJ2-1 | TRBV2 | TGTGCCAGCAGTGGCGGACTAGCGGGCCGCAATGAGCAGTTCTTC | CASSGGLAGRNEQFF
. | TRBD1 | TRBJ1-5 | TRBV6-6 | TGTGCCAGCAGAGACAGGGATACCCGCAATCAGCCCCAGCATTTT | CASRDRDTRNQPQHF
. | . | TRBJ1-5 | TRBV10-3 | TGTGCCATCAGATCCGGGGGCGCGTGGCAGCCCCAGCATTTT | CAIRSGGAWQPQHF
. | . | TRBJ2-7 | TRBV27 | TGTGCCAGCAGCCGGGGGCCTATCTACGAGCAGTACTTC | CASSRGPIYEQYF
. | . | TRBJ1-3 | TRBV4-1 | TGCGCCAGCAGCCAAGATGCAGGCAGGGTCTCTGGAAACACCATATATTTT | CASSQDAGRVSGNTIYF
. | . | TRBJ1-2 | TRBV28 | TGTGCCAGCAGTCCCTACACCGGTTGGGGCTACACCTTC | CASSPYTGWGYTF
. | TRBD1 | TRBJ2-3 | TRBV10-3 | TGTGCCATCAGTGGGCCGAGACAGGGCTTTACAGATACGCAGTATTTT | CAISGPRQGFTDTQYF
. | TRBD2 | TRBJ2-3 | TRBV7-3 | TGTGCCAGCAGCTTAATAGGGACTAGCGGGAGTGGGTCCCCAGATACGCAGTATTTT | CASSLIGTSGSGSPDTQYF
. | TRBD1 | TRBJ1-3 | TRBV7-9 | TGTGCCAGCAGCTTACGACAGGGTGTGGAAGGAAACACCATATATTTT | CASSLRQGVEGNTIYF
. | TRBD1 | TRBJ1-1 | TRBV29-1 | TGCAGCGTTGGGCAGGGGGGGAACACTGAAGCTTTCTTT | CSVGQGGNTEAFF
. | . | TRBJ2-1 | TRBV7-9 | TGTGCCAGCAGATCTACAGTAAGCTCCTACAATGAGCAGTTCTTC | CASRSTVSSYNEQFF
. | . | TRBJ2-3 | TRBV30 | TGTGCCTGGAGTAGGGGTAGCACAGATACGCAGTATTTT | CAWSRGSTDTQYF
. | TRBD1 | TRBJ1-1 | TRBV12-5 | TGTGCTAGTGGTTTGGTAACGGGACAGGGAAACACTGAAGCTTTCTTT | CASGLVTGQGNTEAFF
once | . | TRBJ2-3 | TRBV4-1 | TGCGCCAGCAGCCAAGATAAGGGGACGGGGGTCACAGATACGCAGTATTTT | CASSQDKGTGVTDTQYF
few | . | TRBJ2-7 | TRBV19 | TGTGCCAGTAGTCGGGACATCTCCTACGAGCAGTACTTC | CASSRDISYEQYF
. | . | TRBJ2-7 | TRBV5-4 | TGTGCCAGCAGCTTGGGCGGTAGCGGACCCTTGGGCGAGCAGTACTTC | CASSLGGSGPLGEQYF
. | . | TRBJ2-1 | TRBV10-1 | TGCGCCAGCAGTGACAATCTTCTGGGTGGGAATGAGCAGTTCTTC | CASSDNLLGGNEQFF
. | TRBD1 | TRBJ2-1 | TRBV5-1 | TGCGCCAGCAGCGGGGGGACAGGGATCGGCAATGAGCAGTTCTTC | CASSGGTGIGNEQFF
. | TRBD1 | TRBJ1-1 | TRBV6-1 | TGTGCCAGCAGGTCAACAGGGGGCTACACTGAAGCTTTCTTT | CASRSTGGYTEAFF
. | TRBD1 | TRBJ2-3 | TRBV7-9 | TGTGCCAGCAGCTTAGATCTCAGGGGGCGCGAAGATACGCAGTATTTT | CASSLDLRGREDTQYF